Below, 6 T cell receptor beta chains from the same sample are listed, as sequenced in a study of T cell changes during pregnancy in multiple sclerosis. Produced via immunoSEQ multiplex PCR; TCRdb's table is partial and in-frame only. Of 75,000 to 100,000 clones in the sample, roughly 89% were seen once. The sequencing used peripheral blood, collected after pregnancy. These receptors came from a female donor in good health, enrolled as a control in a pregnancy study.

The gene calls are TRBV5-4 and TRBJ2-2; tentative D call: TRBD1 (6 bases). The CDR3 runs to 17 residues. CDR1 and CDR2 (germline): SGHNT, YYREEE (reference sequence). The V gene lost 4 bases and the J gene lost 2 bases, with 18 bases spanning the gap. The CDR3 spells CASSPPPGQPNTGELFF. CDR3 sequence (DNA): TGTGCCAGCAGCCCGCCCCCGGGACAACCAAACACCGGGGAGCTGTTTTTT.

This clone was recorded a few times. The gene calls are TRBV11-2 and TRBJ1-2; D gene uncertain. V gave up 1 base and J gave up 2 bases, with 8 bases separating them. Per germline, CDR1 SGHAT and CDR2 FQNNGV. The CDR3 length is 14 residues. The CDR3 region is CASSLGLTNYGYTF. The CDR3 DNA follows: TGTGCCAGCAGCTTAGGACTAACGAACTATGGCTACACCTTC.

The chain links TRBV4-3 to TRBJ1-2; possible D gene TRBD1, 5 bases. The V gene lost 0 bases and the J gene lost 4 bases, with 9 bases spanning the gap. CDR3 length: 14 amino acids. The V gene's germline CDR1 is LGHNA and CDR2 YSLEER. The CDR3 sequence is CASSQDKGRYGYTF. In DNA form, the CDR3 reads TGCGCCAGCAGCCAAGATAAGGGGCGCTATGGCTACACCTTC.

V is TRBV19 and J is TRBJ1-4, with D possibly TRBD1 on 6 matching bases. Trimming pared 5 bases from V and 11 bases from J, leaving 15 bases between. Germline V gene data show CDR1 as LNHDA and CDR2 as SQIVND (reference sequence). The CDR3 is 13 residues long. This CDR3 is CASSSQGLKKLFF. As DNA, the CDR3 is TGTGCCAGTAGTTCCCAGGGGCTAAAGAAACTGTTTTTT.

The count of this clone is one. The CDR3 spells CASSLTERNTIYF. In DNA form, the CDR3 reads TGTGCCAGCAGCTTGACAGAACGAAACACCATATATTTT. V and J are TRBV7-9 and TRBJ1-3; a weak D match, TRBD1 (5 bases). Trimming left V 3 bases short and J 5 bases short, with 8 bases between. Germline loops: CDR1 SEHNR, CDR2 FQNEAQ (reference sequence). The CDR3 totals 13 residues. The full variable domain, its missing parts supplied by reference TRBV7-9 and TRBJ1-3, is DTGVSQNPRHKITKRGQNVTFRCDPISEHNRLYWYRQTLGQGPEFLTYFQNEAQLEKSRLLSDRFSAERPKGSFSTLEIQRTEQGDSAMYLCASSLTERNTIYFGEGSWLTVV.

V and J are TRBV19 and TRBJ1-6; the D gene is possibly TRBD1 (6 bases). Deletions cut 5 bases from V and 7 bases from J, with 12 bases between. Germline loops: CDR1 LNHDA, CDR2 SQIVND (reference sequence). The CDR3 is 14 residues long. The CDR3 DNA sequence: TGTGCCAGTAGTCTCGGACAGCCCAATTCACCCCTCCACTTT. Translating gives CASSLGQPNSPLHF.